This note documents a single T cell receptor beta chain sequence. TCR beta CDR3 regions were amplified from RNA transcripts. The HTBI primer set served for first-round RT-PCR of the TCR CDR3. A single record per CDR3 protein comes from TCRdb applying MiXCR to the multiplex PCR reads. The data hold roughly 200,000 distinct CDR3 sequences, with approximately 16% observed a single time. This sample is drawn from a study of T cells in Graves' hyperthyroidism and ophthalmopathy. This CDR3 is built from 17 residues. With 7 bases clipped from V and 5 bases from J, the junction kept 14 bases outside the gene matches. The germline V gene encodes CDR1 LGHDT and CDR2 YNNKEL (reference sequence).

Sequenced sample: blood. The chain couples TRBV3-1 to TRBJ2-5; 12 bases agree with TRBD2. The clonotype was recovered from a man aged 35-49 years with Graves' hyperthyroidism. This CDR3 reads CASNPLKPGTSGETQYF. CDR3 nucleotides: TGTGCCAGCAACCCACTTAAGCCCGGGACTAGCGGGGAGACCCAGTACTTC.